This T cell receptor (beta chain) comes out of a study of T cells in Graves' hyperthyroidism and ophthalmopathy. As for the study in general: Peripheral blood was secured at the point of initial diagnosis, before any treatment.

The CDR3 regions of TCR beta were amplified from RNA transcripts. HTBI primers were used for first-round RT-PCR of the TCR CDR3. TCRdb re-called the multiplex PCR reads through MiXCR, storing one row per CDR3 protein. Of around 520,000 distinct CDR3 sequences listed, about 14% are singletons. V shed 2 bases, J shed 2 bases, and the junction held 2 bases outside the gene matches. CDR1 is MDHEN, CDR2 SYDVKM, per germline. The CDR3 loop spans 17 amino acids. This receptor was obtained from a middle-aged woman with Graves' hyperthyroidism. Sequenced sample: blood. The rearrangement links TRBV28 to TRBJ2-5, with TRBD2 matching over 16 bases. CDR3 nucleotides: TGTGCCAGCAGTTTAAGGGGACTAGCGGGAGGGCAAGAGACCCAGTACTTC. Its protein product is CASSLRGLAGGQETQYF.